The subject of this entry is one T cell receptor beta chain. Its antigen is unknown. The data are from a study of Ad26.COV2.S vaccination and SARS-CoV-2 variants. Study-wide context: Ad26.COV2.S was injected intramuscularly once or twice, 56 days apart. Findings and caveats of the study: Total T cell responses may have been underestimated by the TCR breadth and depth analyses.

Germline assignment: CDR1 MDHEN and CDR2 SYDVKM. The junction had 5 bases not matched to a gene; V was cut back by 3 bases and J by 7 bases. This CDR3 is 14 amino acids long. As for treatment: approximately 18 received Ad26.COV2.S at low or high dose, single or two shots; 5 received placebo; per-sample allocation not given. Specimen acquisition occurred on day 63 following the initial vaccine or placebo injection. Boston supplied an adult donor aged 18-55 years. Vaccination employed an Ad26 vector expressing the Wuhan-strain SARS-CoV-2 spike. The repertoire was sequenced with immunoSEQ multiplex PCR; TCRdb's copy has only in-frame clones and lacks some. The sample lists under 550,000 clones, about 93% occurring once.

This material consisted of peripheral blood, taken in a trial of Ad26.COV2.S vaccine versus placebo. This chain connects TRBV28 to TRBJ1-2, with 10 bases identical to TRBD1. The TCR was taken from a person between 18 and 60 years old who received the Ad26.COV2.S COVID-19 vaccine or a placebo. CDR3 nucleotides: TGTGCCAGCAGTTTCCCGGACAGGGGGGGTGGCTACACCTTC. Translated: CASSFPDRGGGYTF.